The rows below give T cell receptor beta chains drawn from one sample of a study of early stage breast cancer tumors. TCRdb's table, derived via immunoSEQ multiplex PCR, lists solely in-frame clones and lacks some. The repertoire holds 60,000 to 75,000 clones, with 75% to 90% as singletons. Material for sequencing was blood. The receptors were sampled from a person in their 40s with breast cancer. Both conserved end residues are part of each CDR3. D genes are given only for firm matches. A clone size is listed for some rows: how often the clone was seen (once, few, many), or a class if it is expanded.

d_gene: -
j_gene: TRBJ2-5
abundance: -
v_gene: TRBV20-1
CDR3aa: CSVRQLETQYF
CDR3nt: TGCAGTGTCCGCCAGTTGGAGACCCAGTACTTC

d_gene: TRBD2
j_gene: TRBJ2-1
abundance: -
v_gene: TRBV4-1
CDR3aa: CASSHRAGTSVYNEQFF
CDR3nt: TGCGCCAGCAGCCACCGAGCCGGGACTAGCGTTTACAATGAGCAGTTCTTC

d_gene: -
j_gene: TRBJ2-5
abundance: -
v_gene: TRBV7-9
CDR3aa: CASSLASLSHQETQYF
CDR3nt: TGTGCCAGCAGCTTAGCGTCCCTCTCCCACCAAGAGACCCAGTACTTC

d_gene: -
j_gene: TRBJ2-7
abundance: -
v_gene: TRBV28
CDR3aa: CASSYYRVEQYF
CDR3nt: TGTGCCAGCAGTTACTACAGGGTCGAGCAGTACTTC

d_gene: TRBD1
j_gene: TRBJ2-7
abundance: -
v_gene: TRBV5-4
CDR3aa: CASSAPDRGGEQYF
CDR3nt: TGTGCCAGCAGCGCTCCGGACAGGGGGGGTGAGCAGTACTTC

d_gene: -
j_gene: TRBJ1-1
abundance: few
v_gene: TRBV4-1
CDR3aa: CASSRGQGMNTEAFF
CDR3nt: TGCGCCAGCAGCCGAGGGCAGGGTATGAACACTGAAGCTTTCTTT

d_gene: -
j_gene: TRBJ1-2
abundance: -
v_gene: TRBV6-5
CDR3aa: CASSSYRDTYGYTF
CDR3nt: TGTGCCAGCAGTTCTTACAGGGACACGTATGGCTACACCTTC

d_gene: -
j_gene: TRBJ1-5
abundance: -
v_gene: TRBV2
CDR3aa: CASSVKRPGSDQPQHF
CDR3nt: TGTGCCAGCAGTGTGAAGAGGCCGGGATCAGATCAGCCCCAGCATTTT

d_gene: -
j_gene: TRBJ1-1
abundance: -
v_gene: TRBV5-1
CDR3aa: CASSLGGDTEAFF
CDR3nt: TGCGCCAGCAGCTTGGGGGGGGACACTGAAGCTTTCTTT

d_gene: -
j_gene: TRBJ1-4
abundance: -
v_gene: TRBV6-5
CDR3aa: CASSYSWGPTEKLFF
CDR3nt: TGTGCCAGCAGTTACTCTTGGGGGCCGACAGAAAAACTGTTTTTT

d_gene: -
j_gene: TRBJ1-1
abundance: -
v_gene: TRBV30
CDR3aa: CAWGYSTGNTEAFF
CDR3nt: TGTGCCTGGGGGTATTCGACAGGCAACACTGAAGCTTTCTTT

d_gene: TRBD2
j_gene: TRBJ2-2
abundance: -
v_gene: TRBV4-1
CDR3aa: CASSRLLAGDAGELFF
CDR3nt: TGCGCCAGCAGCCGCCTACTAGCGGGTGATGCCGGGGAGCTGTTTTTT

d_gene: -
j_gene: TRBJ1-1
abundance: -
v_gene: TRBV19
CDR3aa: CASSPRDRDTEAFF
CDR3nt: TGTGCCAGTAGTCCCAGGGATCGGGACACTGAAGCTTTCTTT

d_gene: -
j_gene: TRBJ2-3
abundance: -
v_gene: TRBV7-3
CDR3aa: CASSLGPSSDTQYF
CDR3nt: TGTGCCAGCAGCTTAGGGCCGTCGAGCGATACGCAGTATTTT

d_gene: -
j_gene: TRBJ1-1
abundance: -
v_gene: TRBV5-1
CDR3aa: CASSFAEGTEAFF
CDR3nt: TGCGCCAGCAGCTTCGCCGAGGGCACTGAAGCTTTCTTT